These 5 T cell receptor delta chains share one sample of origin, sequenced in a study of gamma-delta chains in newborns, infants, children. TCRdb ran CATT on the reads. The table has around 4,300 delta-chain clones, 3% to 4% seen once. The sequencing input was blood. The receptors were sampled from a child who was a newborn, infant or young child, either healthy, febrile or measles-vaccinated (not recorded which).

The table lists this clone with a few counts. The protein given by TCRdb reflects a much larger clone and differs at residue 10 from this DNA's translation, likely from a read error; the protein shown is the DNA's translation. The rearrangement joins TRDV2 to TRDJ3; D might be TRDD3 (5 bases). This CDR3 spans 18 amino acids. V lost 2 bases and J lost 2, with 15 bases in between. Germline lookup yields CDR1 GEAIGNYY and CDR2 EKD. This chain's CDR3 is CACDNVELGPWDTRQMFF. CDR3 DNA sequence: TGTGCCTGTGACAACGTTGAGCTGGGTCCCTGGGACACCCGACAGATGTTTTTC.

This clone was counted between two and nine times. A much larger clonotype is one base distant, so this may be a read error. The genes are TRDV2 and TRDJ3, with 8 positions matching TRDD3. Germline loops: CDR1 GEAIGNYY, CDR2 EKD. This CDR3 is built from 21 residues. Trimming at V came to 0 bases and at J to 3 bases, leaving 15 bases not matched to a gene. The CDR3 DNA reads TGTGCCTGTGACACCGTACTGGGGGGTATCTCGAGCTTCTGGGACACCCGACAGATGTTTTTC. Its protein is CACDTVLGGISSFWDTRQMFF.

A remark on this clone: A clone one base away is much larger, so this may be a read error. Distinct nucleotide sequences in the sample also encode this CDR3. The chain couples TRDV2 to TRDJ3, with TRDD3 identical over 7 bases. The CDR3 spans 18 residues. Per the germline V gene, CDR1 is GEAIGNYY and CDR2 is EKD. The CDR3 protein is CACDPHTGESWDTRQMFF. The CDR3 nucleotides are TGTGCCTGTGACCCCCATACTGGGGAGTCCTGGGATACCCGACAGATGTTTTTC.

This clone is deemed medium-sized. The J gene is TRDJ3, the V gene TRDV2; D is uncertain. In germline, CDR1 is GEAIGNYY, CDR2 EKD. Deletions cut 1 base from V and 0 bases from J, with 12 bases between. This CDR3 is built from 18 residues. CDR3 in amino acids: CACDTIGTGSWDTRQMFF. The CDR3 bases are TGTGCCTGTGACACGATAGGGACCGGCTCCTGGGACACCCGACAGATGTTTTTC.

This clone was observed a handful of times. This may be a read error: a much more frequent sequence differs by one nucleotide. The chain links TRDV2 to TRDJ3; TRDD3 matches 9 bases. The germline V gene has CDR1 GEAIGNYY and CDR2 EKD. This CDR3 contains 19 residues. CDR3 DNA sequence: TGTGCCCGTGACACTGGGGGACTACACCCCTCCTGGGACACCCGACAGATGTTTTTC. Amino acid sequence: CARDTGGLHPSWDTRQMFF.